This TCR beta chain originates from a study of blood T cell repertoires in COVID-19. The table came from immunoSEQ multiplex PCR; TCRdb's copy has only in-frame clones and leaves some out. This sample has about half a million clones, with roughly nine tenths found just once. Germline CDR1 reads SGHAT; CDR2 reads FQNNGV. This CDR3 has 15 residues. Between the trimmed V and J ends, which lost 2 bases and 4 bases, there was a span of 13 bases. This receptor was identified in a woman aged 55-70 years who had recovered from COVID-19. Sequenced sample: PBMCs or T cells enriched from blood (not recorded which). The chain couples TRBV11-2 to TRBJ2-3, with D perhaps matching TRBD1 (5 bases). The CDR3 region is CASSLRGLSPDTQYF. As DNA, the CDR3 is TGTGCCAGCAGCTTAAGGGGCCTAAGCCCAGATACGCAGTATTTT.